This TCR beta chain was sequenced for a study of CD8+CD57+ T cells in acquired aplastic anemia (dated by TCRdb to about 2018). Study-level background: A mean of around 3.2 ug of DNA, ranging from about 0.19 to 30 ug, was extracted from sorted CD4+ and CD8+ cells. Mean read counts for healthy donor samples were around 10 million for CD4+ cells and around 11 million for CD8+ cells. Points the paper makes about the study in general: Around 30 CD8+ CDR3 sequences were shared between patients and controls but appeared highly expressed in patients and within their immunodominant clones. Between patients and healthy controls, no significant difference in CD8+ Simpson's diversity was found (P=0.060).

This clonotype has just one count. Its antigen is still unknown. The record has no base qualities; no much larger clone is one base away. Evidence from a single read is weak. The CDR3 numbers 13 residues from cysteine through phenylalanine. Solely the CDR3 DNA is kept, with 39 bases framed from the first base. From V the trimming removes 5 bases and from J it removes 7 bases, while the gene matches leave 7 bases of the junction unaccounted for. Sequences LNHDA (CDR1) and SQIVND (CDR2) are obtained from the germline V gene (reference sequence). In this study, sorted CD4+ and CD8+ T cells from the blood of healthy subjects and of severe aplastic anemia patients had their TCR repertoires deep-sequenced. Ficoll-Paque density gradient centrifugation was used to isolate peripheral blood mononuclear cells. Before DNA was extracted, CD4+ and CD8+ T cells were sorted using either FACS or magnetic beads. TCR beta VDJ combination and CDR3 sequence profiling used genomic DNA as the template. An Illumina HiSeq 2000 was used for TCR repertoire sequencing. In the original analysis: TRBV/TRBJ rearrangement plots, CDR3 size and DJ length profiles, and Simpson's diversity index were used to assess repertoires. The most abundant DNA sequence in the deep sequencing data was taken as the immunodominant clone. CDR3 amino acid sequences were screened for sharing across subjects and were compared with published repertoires and the VDJdb database. TCRdb cleaned the public reads at Q25 with fastp, built clones with MiXCR and kept in-frame beta chains. Each entry is one CDR3 protein sequence, shown with its most common DNA and genes. TCRdb assigned the V and J calls; the authors' analysis was not used. This sample gives over 150,000 distinct CDR3 sequences in total; roughly half of them show up just once. In total, the top ten clones hold about 15% of the sample.

Sequenced sample: sorted CD4+, CD8+, or CD8+CD57+ T cells (not recorded which) from PBMCs. The chain couples TRBV19 to TRBJ2-7; TRBD1 fits 8 bases in the junction. The TCR originated in a human donor in good health, serving as a control. At the DNA level, the sequence is TGTGCCAGTAGTCCACAGGGGGTTTGTGAGCAGTACTTC. This codes for CASSPQGVCEQYF.